The 14 T cell receptor beta chains below all came from one sample that was sequenced in a study of graft-versus-host responses after intestinal transplantation. Sequencing was performed with immunoSEQ multiplex PCR; in TCRdb, only in-frame clones are kept and a portion is missing. The data show approximately 90,000 clones, around 90% seen once. What these receptors recognize is not known. Specimen: unstimulated CD4+ T cells sorted from spleen or lymph node cells, collected before transplant. These receptors originate from a human donor who was the organ donor for an intestinal transplant.

This chain links TRBV5-8 with TRBJ1-2, with TRBD1 identical over 8 bases. Germline values: CDR1 SGHTS, CDR2 YDEGEE. This CDR3 spans 14 amino acids. The trim removed 4 bases at V and 8 bases at J, leaving 10 bases unmatched. This CDR3 reads CASSPDRGGWGYTF. The CDR3 DNA follows: TGTGCCAGCAGCCCTGACAGGGGAGGTTGGGGCTACACCTTC.

This sequence joins TRBV30 and TRBJ2-5; 8 nucleotides line up with TRBD2. The CDR3 runs 14 residues. The germline gives CDR1 GTSNPN, CDR2 SVGIG (reference sequence). The ends lost 0 bases at V and 4 bases at J; junction bases unmatched: 4. The CDR3 nucleotides read TGTGCCTGGAGTGTCCGGGGGGGACGAGAGACCCAGTACTTC. Protein product: CAWSVRGGRETQYF.

V is TRBV6-6 and J is TRBJ1-2; 7 positions match TRBD1. The CDR3 spans 13 residues. The V and J ends lost 10 bases and 4 bases, in that order; junction bases with no gene match: 9. Per the germline V gene, CDR1 is MNHNY and CDR2 is SVGAGI (reference sequence). CDR3 coding DNA: TGTGCCACCATGACAGGGACCTTCTATGGCTACACCTTC. Protein sequence: CATMTGTFYGYTF.

The gene calls are TRBV2 and TRBJ1-5; D not resolved. Trimming stripped 0 bases from V and 5 bases from J, with 11 bases between. The germline V gene has CDR1 SNHLY and CDR2 FYNNEI. This CDR3 has 15 residues. CDR3 in amino acids: CASSEALPGYQPQHF. In DNA, the CDR3 is TGTGCCAGCAGTGAAGCGCTCCCGGGTTATCAGCCCCAGCATTTT.

This chain links TRBV18 with TRBJ2-2; 8 nucleotides agree with TRBD2. V dropped 3 bases and J dropped 7; count of bases not matched to a gene: 13. The CDR3 totals 17 residues. Germline-derived CDR1 and CDR2 are KGHSH and LQKENI. The CDR3 DNA reads as TGTGCCAGCTCACCCCAACCTTCCGGGAGGGCCGGCGGGGAGCTGTTTTTT. Encoded protein: CASSPQPSGRAGGELFF.

This chain connects TRBV6-1 to TRBJ2-1; TRBD1 agrees at 7 bases. CDR1 MNHNS and CDR2 SASEGT come from the germline V gene. This CDR3 has 17 residues. The V and J ends lost 4 bases and 9 bases, in that order; junction bases with no gene match: 18. The CDR3 sequence is CASSAPAGTDQWGEQFF. In DNA, the CDR3 is TGTGCCAGCAGTGCACCGGCAGGGACAGATCAATGGGGTGAGCAGTTCTTC.

The chain combines TRBV2 with TRBJ2-5, with 8 bases identical to TRBD1. The length of the CDR3 is 15 residues. The ends lost 7 bases at V and 3 bases at J; junction bases unmatched: 10. The V gene's germline CDR1 is SNHLY and CDR2 FYNNEI. CDR3 sequence reads: CASNPGQVPKETQYF. The CDR3 bases are TGTGCCAGCAACCCGGGACAGGTCCCCAAAGAGACCCAGTACTTC.

This clone occurred a few times. This rearrangement joins TRBV5-1 to TRBJ2-1, with 7 bases identical to TRBD2. Germline V gene sequence: CDR1 SGHRS, CDR2 YFSETQ. The CDR3 spans 15 residues. The V segment lost 5 bases and the J segment 4 bases; nucleotides outside the gene matches: 9. The CDR3 spells CASSPSLADYNEQFF. The CDR3 DNA follows: TGCGCCAGCAGTCCTTCGCTAGCGGATTACAATGAGCAGTTCTTC.

V is TRBV11-1 and J is TRBJ1-1; D unclear. The CDR3 contains 13 residues. Germline loops: CDR1 SGHAT, CDR2 FQDESV (reference sequence). Trimming removed 1 base at V and 5 bases at J, with 8 bases between. CDR3 in amino acids: CASSLVRGTEAFF. The CDR3 coding sequence is TGTGCCAGCAGCTTAGTACGGGGAACTGAAGCTTTCTTT.

The chain couples TRBV6-4 to TRBJ2-3; D is uncertain. Germline V gene sequence: CDR1 MRHNA, CDR2 SNTAGT. V gave up 0 bases and J gave up 0 bases, with 10 bases separating them. The CDR3 sequence is 16 residues long. CDR3 DNA: TGTGCCAGCAGTGACTCTACTGGCGGAAGCACAGATACGCAGTATTTT. Residues: CASSDSTGGSTDTQYF.

The J gene is TRBJ2-1, the V gene TRBV29-1, with 9 bases lining up with TRBD1. Germline V gives CDR1 SQVTM, CDR2 ANQGSEA. With 5 bases clipped from V and 7 bases from J, the junction kept 6 bases outside the gene matches. CDR3 length: 13 residues. The CDR3 loop reads CSVRTGVVNEQFF. The CDR3 DNA is TGCAGCGTTAGGACAGGGGTAGTGAATGAGCAGTTCTTC.

This chain connects TRBV25-1 to TRBJ2-5; 10 bases are shared with TRBD1. Germline lookup yields CDR1 MGHDK and CDR2 SYGVNS. With V trimmed by 4 bases and J by 4 bases, 6 bases remained unmatched. The CDR3 spans 15 residues. CDR3 DNA: TGTGCCAGCAGTGGAGGGACAGGGGCTCTAGAGACCCAGTACTTC. This sequence encodes CASSGGTGALETQYF.

Remarks on this clone: Within the sample, other DNA sequences also encode this same CDR3. This rearrangement joins TRBV6-1 to TRBJ1-2; maybe TRBD1 (5 bases). Germline-derived CDR1 and CDR2 are MNHNS and SASEGT. Trimming cost V 2 bases and J 2 bases, with 12 bases left between them. The CDR3 consists of 15 residues. The CDR3 sequence: CASSERTGGNYGYTF. The CDR3 DNA reads as TGTGCCAGCAGTGAACGGACGGGGGGAAACTATGGCTACACCTTC.

This chain uses TRBV18 with TRBJ1-5; weak D call: TRBD1 (6 bases). CDR3 length equals 13 residues. CDR1 and CDR2 (germline): KGHSH, LQKENI. V was pared by 3 bases and J by 7 bases, with 10 bases between. CDR3 protein: CASSPDSRQPQHF. CDR3 nucleotide sequence: TGTGCCAGCTCACCGGACAGTAGGCAGCCCCAGCATTTT.